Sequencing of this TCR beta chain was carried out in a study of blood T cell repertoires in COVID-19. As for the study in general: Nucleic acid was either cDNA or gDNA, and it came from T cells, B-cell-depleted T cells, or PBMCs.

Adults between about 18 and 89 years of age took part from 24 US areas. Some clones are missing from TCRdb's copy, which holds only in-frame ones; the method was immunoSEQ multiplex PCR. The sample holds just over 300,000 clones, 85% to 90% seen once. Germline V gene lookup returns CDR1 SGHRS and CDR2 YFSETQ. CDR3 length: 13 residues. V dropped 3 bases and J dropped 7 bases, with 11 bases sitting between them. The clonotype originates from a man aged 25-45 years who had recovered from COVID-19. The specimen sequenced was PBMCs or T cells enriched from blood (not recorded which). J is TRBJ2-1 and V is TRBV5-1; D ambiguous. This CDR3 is CASSSDTGNEQFF. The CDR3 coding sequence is TGCGCCAGCAGCTCTGATACCGGGAATGAGCAGTTCTTC.